This TCR beta chain was obtained from a study (dated by TCRdb to 2013 to 2016). Looking at the study overall: The study examined whether tumor-infiltrating Tregs in breast cancer are drawn from blood Tregs or arise in situ by conversion from other CD4+ T cell subsets.

Its CDR3 holds 14 amino acids, cysteine through phenylalanine. CDR3 DNA is the only sequence kept; it has 42 bases, read in frame from the first base. To purify naive CD4+ T cells, the Miltenyi Naive CD4+ T Cell Isolation kit was used, and CD25 microbeads served to deplete Tregs. Tumor tissue and lymph nodes obtained from ipsilateral axillary dissection were perfused with PBS, minced and then digested with collagenase I and hyaluronidase. FACS confirmed that the sorted cell populations were more than 90% pure. What the authors observed across the whole study: The larger-cohort validation was restricted to a single TCR beta V-J rearrangement rather than whole repertoires. The greatest overlap of tumor-infiltrating Treg TCR alpha and beta sequences was observed with tumor naive CD4+ T cells, followed by blood naive CD4+ T cells. Tumor memory CD4+ T cell TCR gene usage was found to cluster with blood and lymph node memory CD4+ cells and with lymph node naive CD4+ cells. Across the roughly 25 patients, about 12.9% of TRBV12-4/TRBJ1-2 sequences from tumor Tregs were shared with naive CD4+ cells, compared with under 2.3% shared with blood Tregs or memory cells.

This clonotype appeared once. No antigen is known for it. One junction end disagrees with the germline gene, perhaps due to a read error. Libraries were built with multiplex PCR. TCRdb lists the instrument as Ion Torrent PGM. Adaptor-ligated barcode primers were used to amplify TRBV12-4/TRBJ1-2 clonotypes in the roughly 23-patient analysis. TRBV12-4/TRBJ1-2 amplicons from the roughly 25-patient cohort were sequenced on the Ion Personal Genome Machine system. The source study handled its data this way. For each of nine subset-tissue groups, sequencing data from the five patients were pooled, and the groups were compared by unsupervised clustering of TCR gene usage. The Morisita-Horn index, with shared sequences weighted by their contribution to each repertoire, was used to calculate repertoire similarity. TCRdb handled the public reads itself, with Q25 trimming in fastp and clone calling in MiXCR, and kept productive beta chains. All rows with the same CDR3 protein become a single entry with the most common DNA and genes. TCRdb, not the authors, supplied the V and J calls. In this sample the table shows hundreds of distinct CDR3 sequences, around 28% of which occur a single time. The top ten hold roughly 17% of the sample.

The specimen was tumor-infiltrating naive CD4+ T cells sorted from the breast tumor. In light of the paper, this sample's cell subset or site label describes: naive CD4+ T cells, CD4+CD45RA+CD25-. The rearranged chain carries TRBV12-3 or TRBV12-4 and TRBJ1-2; tentative D gene TRBD1, with 6 bases matching. This receptor was taken from a female donor with breast cancer. This receptor has the CDR3 CASSPGQGIYSYTF. The sequenced DNA: TGTGCCAGCAGCCCGGGGCAGGGGATCTATAGCTACACCTTC.